This TCR beta chain was obtained from a study of shared clonotypes between healthy human individuals. Turning to the study itself: Donor composition was two women and a few men, aged 18 to 49.

The CDR3 loop spans 13 amino acids. Per germline, CDR1 MDHEN and CDR2 SYDVKM. V was cut by 5 bases and J by 7 bases, with 12 bases left in between. Generated by immunoSEQ multiplex PCR, the TCRdb table keeps only in-frame clones and is missing some. The sample has roughly 2.4 million clones, 90% to 97% seen once. Researchers partitioned CD4+ cells into CD45RA+ naive and CD45RA-negative memory subsets. This chain uses TRBV28 with TRBJ2-1; D is unresolved. The sequence came from a man aged 18 to 30 in good health. Sequencing was performed on naive CD4+ T cells sorted from blood. Subset noted: CD45RA+ positively selected. The CDR3 nucleotides are TGTGCCAGCAGTCCCTCCTTGGGAAATGAGCAGTTCTTC. This encodes CASSPSLGNEQFF.